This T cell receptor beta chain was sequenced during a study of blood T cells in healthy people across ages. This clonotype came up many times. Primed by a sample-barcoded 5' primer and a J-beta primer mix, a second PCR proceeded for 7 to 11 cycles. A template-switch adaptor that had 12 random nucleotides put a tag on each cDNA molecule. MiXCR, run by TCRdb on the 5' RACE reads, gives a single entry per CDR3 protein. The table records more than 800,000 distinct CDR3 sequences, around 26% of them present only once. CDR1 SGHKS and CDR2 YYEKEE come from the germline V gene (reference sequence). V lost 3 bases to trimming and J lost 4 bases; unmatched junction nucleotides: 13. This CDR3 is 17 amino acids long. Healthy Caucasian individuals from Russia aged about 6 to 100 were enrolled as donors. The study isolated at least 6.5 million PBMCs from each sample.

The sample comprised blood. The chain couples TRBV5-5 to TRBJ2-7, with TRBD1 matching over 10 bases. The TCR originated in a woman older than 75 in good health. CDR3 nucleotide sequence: TGTGCCAGCAGCTCGTCGGGACAGGGGTGGGTTGGGTACGAGCAGTACTTC. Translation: CASSSSGQGWVGYEQYF.